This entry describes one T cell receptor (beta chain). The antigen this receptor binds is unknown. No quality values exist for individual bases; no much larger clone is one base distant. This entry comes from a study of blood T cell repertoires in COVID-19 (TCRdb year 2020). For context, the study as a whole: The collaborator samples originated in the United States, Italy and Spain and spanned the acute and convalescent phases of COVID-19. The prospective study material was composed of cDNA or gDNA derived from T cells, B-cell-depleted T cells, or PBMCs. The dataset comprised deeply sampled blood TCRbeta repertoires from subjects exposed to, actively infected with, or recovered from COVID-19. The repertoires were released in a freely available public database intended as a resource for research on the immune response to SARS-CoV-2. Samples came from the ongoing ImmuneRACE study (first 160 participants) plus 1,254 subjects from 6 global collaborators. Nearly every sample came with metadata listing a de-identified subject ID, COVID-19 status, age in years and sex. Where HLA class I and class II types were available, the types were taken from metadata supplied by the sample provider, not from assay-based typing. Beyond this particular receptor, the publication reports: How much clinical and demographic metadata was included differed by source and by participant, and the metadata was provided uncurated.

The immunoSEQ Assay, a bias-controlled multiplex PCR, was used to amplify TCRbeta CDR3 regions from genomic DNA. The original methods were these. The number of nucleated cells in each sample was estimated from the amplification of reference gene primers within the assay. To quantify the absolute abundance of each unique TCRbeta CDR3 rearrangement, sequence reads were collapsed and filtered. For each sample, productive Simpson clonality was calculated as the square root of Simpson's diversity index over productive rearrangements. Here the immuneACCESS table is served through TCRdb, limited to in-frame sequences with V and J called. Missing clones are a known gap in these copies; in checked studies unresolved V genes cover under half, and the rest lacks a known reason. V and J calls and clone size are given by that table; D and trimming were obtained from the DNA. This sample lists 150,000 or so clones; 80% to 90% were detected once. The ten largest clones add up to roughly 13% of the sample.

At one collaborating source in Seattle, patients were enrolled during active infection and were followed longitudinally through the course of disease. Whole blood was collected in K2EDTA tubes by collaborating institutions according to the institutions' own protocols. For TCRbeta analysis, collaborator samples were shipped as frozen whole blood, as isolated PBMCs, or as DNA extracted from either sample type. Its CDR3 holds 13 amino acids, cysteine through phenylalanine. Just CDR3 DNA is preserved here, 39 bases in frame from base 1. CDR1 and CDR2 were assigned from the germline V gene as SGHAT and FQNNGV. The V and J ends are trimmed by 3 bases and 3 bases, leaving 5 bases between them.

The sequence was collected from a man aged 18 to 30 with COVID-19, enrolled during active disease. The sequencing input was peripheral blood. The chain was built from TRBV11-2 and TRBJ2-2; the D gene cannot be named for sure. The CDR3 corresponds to CASSLHYTGELFF. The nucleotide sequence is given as TGTGCCAGCAGCTTGCACTACACCGGGGAGCTGTTTTTT.